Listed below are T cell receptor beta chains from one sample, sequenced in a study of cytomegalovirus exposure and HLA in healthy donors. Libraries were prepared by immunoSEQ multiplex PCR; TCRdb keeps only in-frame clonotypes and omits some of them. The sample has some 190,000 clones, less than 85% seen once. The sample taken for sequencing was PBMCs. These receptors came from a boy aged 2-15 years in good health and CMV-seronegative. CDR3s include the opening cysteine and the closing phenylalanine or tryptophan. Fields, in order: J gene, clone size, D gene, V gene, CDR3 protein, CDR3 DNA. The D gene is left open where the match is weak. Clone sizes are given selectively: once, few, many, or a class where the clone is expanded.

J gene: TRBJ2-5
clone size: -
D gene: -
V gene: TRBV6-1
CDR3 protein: CASSESGGRSATQYF
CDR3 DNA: TGTGCCAGCAGTGAAAGCGGAGGGAGATCGGCCACCCAGTACTTC

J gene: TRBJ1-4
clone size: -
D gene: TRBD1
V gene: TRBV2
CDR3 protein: CASRETGANEKLFF
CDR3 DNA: TGTGCCAGCAGGGAAACAGGGGCTAATGAAAAACTGTTTTTT

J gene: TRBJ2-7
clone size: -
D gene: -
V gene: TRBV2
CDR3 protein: CASSGTSSYEQYF
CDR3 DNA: TGTGCCAGCAGCGGGACTTCCTCCTACGAGCAGTACTTC

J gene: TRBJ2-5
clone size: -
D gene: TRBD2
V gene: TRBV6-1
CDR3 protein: CASSEVGRAQETQYF
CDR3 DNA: TGTGCCAGCAGTGAAGTAGGGAGGGCCCAAGAGACCCAGTACTTC

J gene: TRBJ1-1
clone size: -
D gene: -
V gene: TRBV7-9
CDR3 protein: CSSSFLFQRAEAFF
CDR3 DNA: TGTTCCAGCAGTTTCCTGTTTCAACGGGCTGAAGCTTTCTTT

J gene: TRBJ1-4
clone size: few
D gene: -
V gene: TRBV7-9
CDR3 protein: CASSPTGLANEKLFF
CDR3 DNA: TGTGCCAGCAGCCCAACCGGGTTAGCTAATGAAAAACTGTTTTTT

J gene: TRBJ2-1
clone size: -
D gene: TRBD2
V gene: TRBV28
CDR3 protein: CASSRTSGGANEQFF
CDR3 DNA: TGTGCCAGCAGCAGAACTAGCGGGGGGGCCAATGAGCAGTTCTTC

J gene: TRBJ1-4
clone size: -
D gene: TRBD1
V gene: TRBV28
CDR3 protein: CASSFWNQGAEKLFF
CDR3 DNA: TGTGCCAGCAGTTTTTGGAACCAGGGGGCGGAAAAACTGTTTTTT

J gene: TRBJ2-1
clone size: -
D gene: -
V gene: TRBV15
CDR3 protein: CATRQSGSSYNEQFF
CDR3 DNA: TGTGCCACCAGGCAAAGCGGCAGCTCCTACAATGAGCAGTTCTTC

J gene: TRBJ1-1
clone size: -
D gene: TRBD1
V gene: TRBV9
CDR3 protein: CASSVDTGANTEAFF
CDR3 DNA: TGTGCCAGCAGCGTAGATACAGGGGCGAACACTGAAGCTTTCTTT

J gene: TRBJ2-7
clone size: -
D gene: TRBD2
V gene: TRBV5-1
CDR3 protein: CASSVTSGRPSYEQYF
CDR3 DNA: TGCGCCAGCAGCGTGACTAGCGGGAGGCCATCCTACGAGCAGTACTTC

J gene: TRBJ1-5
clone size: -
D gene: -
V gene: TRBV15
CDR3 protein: CATTTRDSNQPQHF
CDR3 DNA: TGTGCCACCACCACGAGGGATTCAAATCAGCCCCAGCATTTT

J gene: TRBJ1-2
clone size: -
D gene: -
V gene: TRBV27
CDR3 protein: CASRGGDGYTF
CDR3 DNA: TGTGCCAGCAGGGGAGGGGATGGCTACACCTTC

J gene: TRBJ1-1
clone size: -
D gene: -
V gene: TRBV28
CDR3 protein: CASSPPRAGRAEAFF
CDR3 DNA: TGTGCCAGCAGTCCCCCCCGGGCGGGGCGGGCTGAAGCTTTCTTT

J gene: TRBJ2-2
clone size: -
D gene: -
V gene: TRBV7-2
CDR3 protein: CASSLAGPDRTGELFF
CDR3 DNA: TGTGCCAGCAGCTTAGCGGGACCGGACAGAACCGGGGAGCTGTTTTTT

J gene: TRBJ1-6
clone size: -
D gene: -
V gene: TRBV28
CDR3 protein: CASSLRVRGGSPLHF
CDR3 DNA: TGTGCCAGCAGTTTAAGGGTCAGGGGCGGTTCACCCCTCCACTTT

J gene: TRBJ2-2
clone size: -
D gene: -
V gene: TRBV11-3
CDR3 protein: CASSYPGQGHTGELFF
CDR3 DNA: TGTGCCAGCAGCTACCCGGGACAAGGACACACCGGGGAGCTGTTTTTT

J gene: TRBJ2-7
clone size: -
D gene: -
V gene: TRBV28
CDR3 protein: CASSLTGTPSYEQYF
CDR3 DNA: TGTGCCAGCAGTTTAACTGGGACTCCTTCCTACGAGCAGTACTTC

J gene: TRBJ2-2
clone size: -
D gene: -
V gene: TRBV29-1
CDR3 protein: CSVPQGNTGELFF
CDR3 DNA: TGCAGCGTTCCACAGGGTAACACCGGGGAGCTGTTTTTT

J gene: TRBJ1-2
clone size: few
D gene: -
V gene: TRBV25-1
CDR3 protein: CASSEVAAYGYTF
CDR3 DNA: TGTGCCAGCAGTGAAGTGGCAGCGTATGGCTACACCTTC

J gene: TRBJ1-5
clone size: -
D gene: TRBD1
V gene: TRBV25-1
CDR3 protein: CASTGQGGGNQPQHF
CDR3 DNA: TGTGCCAGCACCGGACAGGGCGGTGGCAATCAGCCCCAGCATTTT

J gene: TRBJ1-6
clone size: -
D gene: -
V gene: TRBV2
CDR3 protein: CASSERGSDNSPLHF
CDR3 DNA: TGTGCCAGCAGTGAAAGGGGGAGTGATAATTCACCCCTCCACTTT

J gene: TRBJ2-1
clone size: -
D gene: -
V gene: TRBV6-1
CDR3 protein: CATLRGGYNEQFF
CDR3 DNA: TGTGCCACCCTCAGGGGCGGGTACAATGAGCAGTTCTTC

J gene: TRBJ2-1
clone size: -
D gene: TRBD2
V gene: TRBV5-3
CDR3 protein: CARSCTTGSGGAPVSEQFF
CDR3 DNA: TGTGCCAGAAGCTGCACCACGGGGAGCGGGGGGGCCCCGGTTAGTGAGCAGTTCTTC

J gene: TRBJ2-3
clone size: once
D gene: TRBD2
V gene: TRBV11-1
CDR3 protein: CASSISGRLSESTDTQYF
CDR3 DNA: TGTGCCAGCAGCATTAGCGGGAGGCTATCCGAAAGCACAGATACGCAGTATTTT

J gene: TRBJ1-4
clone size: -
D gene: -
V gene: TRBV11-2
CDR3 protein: CASSPGKFLQEKLFF
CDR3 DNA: TGTGCCAGCAGCCCAGGCAAGTTTCTTCAGGAAAAACTGTTTTTT

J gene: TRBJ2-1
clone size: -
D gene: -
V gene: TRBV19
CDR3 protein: CASSIVPGTLYNEQFF
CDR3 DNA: TGTGCCAGTAGTATTGTCCCCGGGACACTTTACAATGAGCAGTTCTTC

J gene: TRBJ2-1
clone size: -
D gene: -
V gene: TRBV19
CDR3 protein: CASSMGQGPYNEQFF
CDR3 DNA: TGTGCCAGTAGTATGGGGCAGGGGCCTTACAATGAGCAGTTCTTC

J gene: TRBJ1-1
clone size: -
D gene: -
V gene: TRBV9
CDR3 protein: CASSVGAGGPHEAFF
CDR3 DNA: TGTGCCAGCAGCGTAGGGGCGGGGGGCCCCCATGAAGCTTTCTTT

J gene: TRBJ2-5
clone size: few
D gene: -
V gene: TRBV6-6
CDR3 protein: CASSLEGEETQYF
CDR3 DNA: TGTGCCAGCAGTTTGGAAGGGGAAGAGACCCAGTACTTC

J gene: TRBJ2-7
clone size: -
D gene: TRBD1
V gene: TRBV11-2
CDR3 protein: CASASTGLAYEQYF
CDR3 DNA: TGTGCCAGCGCCTCGACAGGGTTGGCCTACGAGCAGTACTTC